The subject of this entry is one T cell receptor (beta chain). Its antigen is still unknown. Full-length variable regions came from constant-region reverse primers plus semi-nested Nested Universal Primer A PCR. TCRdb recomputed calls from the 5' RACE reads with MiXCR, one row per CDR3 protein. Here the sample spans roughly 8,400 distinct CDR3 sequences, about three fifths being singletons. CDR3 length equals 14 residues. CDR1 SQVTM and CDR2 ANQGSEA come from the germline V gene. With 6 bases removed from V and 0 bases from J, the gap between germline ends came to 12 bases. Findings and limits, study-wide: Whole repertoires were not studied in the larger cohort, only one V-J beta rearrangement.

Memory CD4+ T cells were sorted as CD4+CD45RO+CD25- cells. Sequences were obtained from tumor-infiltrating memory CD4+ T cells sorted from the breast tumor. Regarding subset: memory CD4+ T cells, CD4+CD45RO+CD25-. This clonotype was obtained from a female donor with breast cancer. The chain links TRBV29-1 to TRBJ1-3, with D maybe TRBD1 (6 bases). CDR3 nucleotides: TGCAGCGTCGCGACAGGCAGCTCTGGAAACACCATATATTTT. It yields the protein CSVATGSSGNTIYF.